The TCR beta chain described here comes from a study of cytomegalovirus exposure and HLA in healthy donors. Researchers ran the PCR with 60 Vbeta and 13 Jbeta primers. TCRdb keeps only in-frame clones here, not all; method: immunoSEQ multiplex PCR. Of 150,000 to 200,000 clones listed, roughly 76% were seen once; the top ten hold roughly 5%. The V segment lost 4 bases and the J segment 6 bases; nucleotides outside the gene matches: 11. Germline V gene lookup returns CDR1 SGHRS and CDR2 YFSETQ. The CDR3 runs to 15 residues. The sequenced sample consisted of PBMCs. The sequence was obtained from a young woman in good health and CMV-seropositive. The chain has TRBV5-1 and TRBJ1-1, with TRBD1 matching over 8 bases. The CDR3 loop reads CASSPARTGPSEAFF. The CDR3 DNA reads as TGCGCCAGCAGCCCCGCACGGACAGGGCCTTCTGAAGCTTTCTTT.